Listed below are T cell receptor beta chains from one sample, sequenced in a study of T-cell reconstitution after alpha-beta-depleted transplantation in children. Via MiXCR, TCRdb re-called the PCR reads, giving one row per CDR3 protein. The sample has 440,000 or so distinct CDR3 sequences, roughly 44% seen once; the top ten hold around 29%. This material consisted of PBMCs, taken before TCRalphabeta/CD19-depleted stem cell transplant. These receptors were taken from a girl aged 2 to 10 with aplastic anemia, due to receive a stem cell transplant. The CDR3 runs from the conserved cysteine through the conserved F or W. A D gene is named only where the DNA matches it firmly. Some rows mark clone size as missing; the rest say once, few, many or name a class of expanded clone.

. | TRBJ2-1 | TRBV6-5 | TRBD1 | CASSSTGISYNEQFF | TGTGCCAGCAGTTCGACAGGGATTTCCTACAATGAGCAGTTCTTC
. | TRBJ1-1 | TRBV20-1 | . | CSARDGGGETEAFF | TGCAGTGCTAGAGATGGGGGCGGAGAAACTGAAGCTTTCTTT
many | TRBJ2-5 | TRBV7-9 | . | CASSLGHRDQETQYF | TGTGCCAGCAGCTTGGGTCACAGGGATCAAGAGACCCAGTACTTC
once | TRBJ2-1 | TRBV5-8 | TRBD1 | CASSLQGAVGEQFF | TGTGCCAGCAGCTTGCAGGGGGCGGTCGGTGAGCAGTTCTTC
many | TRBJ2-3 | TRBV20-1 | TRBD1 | CSARPFGQGPDTQYF | TGCAGTGCTAGGCCCTTCGGACAGGGGCCAGATACGCAGTATTTT
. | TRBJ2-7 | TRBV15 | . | CATSVYRARGDEQYF | TGTGCCACCAGCGTCTACAGGGCCCGAGGAGACGAGCAGTACTTC
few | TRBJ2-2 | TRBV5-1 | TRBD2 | CASSPKPNAGVATGELFF | TGCGCCAGCAGCCCTAAACCTAACGCGGGAGTGGCTACCGGGGAGCTGTTTTTT
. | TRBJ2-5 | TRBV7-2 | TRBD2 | CASSRGTAGGETQYF | TGTGCCAGCAGCCGCGGGACAGCGGGAGGAGAGACCCAGTACTTC
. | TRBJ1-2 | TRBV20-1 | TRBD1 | CSARGDSYGYTF | TGCAGTGCTAGGGGGGACAGCTATGGCTACACCTTC
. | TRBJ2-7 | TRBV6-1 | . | CASSIREGYEQYF | TGTGCCAGCAGTATAAGGGAAGGGTACGAGCAGTACTTC
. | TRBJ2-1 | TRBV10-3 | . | CAISDPGLVDNEQFF | TGTGCCATCAGTGACCCGGGGCTAGTCGACAATGAGCAGTTCTTC
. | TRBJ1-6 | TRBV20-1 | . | CSARVGASSPLHF | TGCAGTGCTAGAGTGGGGGCGAGTTCACCCCTCCACTTT
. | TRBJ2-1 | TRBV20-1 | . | CSARAIGQYNEQFF | TGCAGTGCTAGGGCGATAGGACAGTACAATGAGCAGTTCTTC
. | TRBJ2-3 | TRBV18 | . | CASSPWDADTQYF | TGTGCCAGCTCACCGTGGGATGCGGATACGCAGTATTTT
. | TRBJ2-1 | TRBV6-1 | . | CASSTQGGRNEQFF | TGTGCCAGCAGCACGCAGGGGGGAAGAAATGAGCAGTTCTTC
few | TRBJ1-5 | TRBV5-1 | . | CASSSGKDLDQPQHF | TGCGCCAGCAGCTCCGGGAAGGATCTCGATCAGCCCCAGCATTTT
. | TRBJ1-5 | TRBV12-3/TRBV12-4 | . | CASTTQGKGNQPQHF | TGTGCCAGCACAACTCAGGGAAAGGGCAATCAGCCCCAGCATTTT
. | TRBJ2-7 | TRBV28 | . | CASTRGNSYEQYF | TGTGCCAGCACTAGGGGTAACTCCTACGAGCAGTACTTC
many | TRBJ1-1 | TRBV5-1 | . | CASSNPPGSEAFF | TGCGCCAGCAGCAACCCCCCAGGGAGTGAAGCTTTCTTT
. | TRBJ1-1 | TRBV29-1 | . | CSAAQTGGRVTEAFF | TGCAGCGCCGCCCAAACTGGGGGTAGGGTCACTGAAGCTTTCTTT
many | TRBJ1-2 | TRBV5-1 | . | CASSLVPGDYGYTF | TGCGCCAGCAGCCTGGTCCCAGGGGACTATGGCTACACCTTC
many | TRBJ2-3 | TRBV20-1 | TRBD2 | CSATISSGRALGVSTDTQYF | TGCAGTGCTACCATCTCTAGCGGGAGGGCGCTAGGAGTCAGCACAGATACGCAGTATTTT